This TCR beta chain was identified in a study of PD-1 blockade in classical Hodgkin lymphoma. The CDR3 sequence is 15 residues long. J was trimmed by 3 bases and V by 7 bases; bases with no gene match: 9. The germline CDR1 and CDR2 sequences are MNHEY and SVGAGI. Each patient relapsed following autologous stem cell transplantation, and prior brentuximab vedotin exposure differed. Data came from immunoSEQ multiplex PCR; TCRdb stores just in-frame clones and leaves some out. There are around 15,000 clones in the sample; approximately 68% occur only once, and around 8% lies in the top ten. This sequence joins TRBV6-5 and TRBJ1-1; 9 bases line up with TRBD1. The sample here was peripheral blood mononuclear cells (PBMCs), taken before the second cycle of nivolumab. This sequence originates from a human donor with classical Hodgkin lymphoma. The CDR3 sequence is CASTLRGQGYTEAFF. In nucleotides, the CDR3 is TGTGCCAGCACCCTACGGGGACAGGGATACACTGAAGCTTTCTTT.